These T cell receptor beta chains were read from a single sample in a study of T cell responses to AZD1222 COVID-19 vaccine. TCRdb's copy holds only in-frame clones and misses some; the assay was immunoSEQ multiplex PCR. The sample includes about 86,000 clones, approximately 89% of them seen just once. Sequenced material: peripheral blood, taken on day 0 of AZD1222 vaccination. Receptors were obtained from an adult in good health. Both conserved end residues are part of each CDR3. A D gene is named only where the DNA matches it firmly. Size is omitted from some rows. Given values are once, few, many or a class for expanded clones.

>TRBV7-2|TRBD1|.|TRBJ2-7
TGTGCCAGCAGCTTTACAGGGGGCGTCAGCGAGCAGTACTTC
CASSFTGGVSEQYF
>TRBV5-5|.|.|TRBJ1-2
TGTGCCAGCAGCTTGAGGGTTAACTATGGCTACACCTTC
CASSLRVNYGYTF
>TRBV6-5|TRBD1|once|TRBJ1-5
TGTGCCAGCAGACCACAGGGGACCCATCAGCCCCAGCATTTT
CASRPQGTHQPQHF
>TRBV11-1|.|.|TRBJ2-3
TGTGCCAGCAGCTTAGCGACGGGCACAGATACGCAGTATTTT
CASSLATGTDTQYF
>TRBV24-1|TRBD1|.|TRBJ2-5
TGTGCCACCAGTGACCGGACAGGGGCGGGAGAGACCCAGTACTTC
CATSDRTGAGETQYF
>TRBV19|.|.|TRBJ2-2
TGTGCCAGTAGTAAAAGTAGGGGCCTACCGAACACCGGGGAGCTGTTTTTT
CASSKSRGLPNTGELFF
>TRBV5-1|.|once|TRBJ2-1
TGCGCCAGCAGCGGCTGGACATCGTCCACCAATGAGCAGTTCTTC
CASSGWTSSTNEQFF
>TRBV5-1|.|.|TRBJ2-7
TGCGCCAGCAAAGGAGAATACGAGCAGTACTTC
CASKGEYEQYF
>TRBV6-5|TRBD1|.|TRBJ1-1
TGTGCCAGCAGCCCGCACAGGGGGGACACTGAAGCTTTCTTT
CASSPHRGDTEAFF
>TRBV5-6|.|.|TRBJ1-1
TGTGCCAGCAGCCCGACAGGGAACACTGAAGCTTTCTTT
CASSPTGNTEAFF
>TRBV24-1|.|.|TRBJ2-1
TGTGCCACCTCGTCACCCCGGGGCGGGACAGACGGTGAGCAGTTCTTC
CATSSPRGGTDGEQFF
>TRBV18|.|once|TRBJ2-1
TGTGCCAGCTCACCCCTGGGGACAGAGCAGTTCTTC
CASSPLGTEQFF
>TRBV19|.|.|TRBJ1-3
TGTGCCACCTCGACAAGCCTCTCTGGAAACACCATATATTTT
CATSTSLSGNTIYF
>TRBV4-3|.|.|TRBJ1-6
TGCGCCAGCAGCCAAGTTTCCTTGGGTTCACCCCTCCACTTT
CASSQVSLGSPLHF
>TRBV7-9|TRBD1|.|TRBJ1-1
TGTGCCAGCAGCCCCCCTTCCGGGACAGGGGTTTCTCGTTACACTGAAGCTTTCTTT
CASSPPSGTGVSRYTEAFF
>TRBV27|TRBD1|.|TRBJ1-5
TGTGCCAGCCCCCTCGGGACAGTGAATTTAGGCAATCAGCCCCAGCATTTT
CASPLGTVNLGNQPQHF
>TRBV30|TRBD1|.|TRBJ2-3
TGTGCCTGGAGTCCACCCTTCCGGGACAGGGGGTTTGTTGGGGATACGCAGTATTTT
CAWSPPFRDRGFVGDTQYF
>TRBV6-5|.|.|TRBJ1-1
TGTGCCAGCACGGACACGCTGAACACTGAAGCTTTCTTT
CASTDTLNTEAFF
>TRBV19|TRBD1|.|TRBJ2-6
TGTGCCAGTAGTCCCCCGGGGTGGACAGGGTCCGGGGCCAACGTCCTGACTTTC
CASSPPGWTGSGANVLTF
>TRBV3-1/TRBV3-2|TRBD1|.|TRBJ1-3
TGTGCCAGCAGCCAAAACTGGGACAGCCTCTCTGGAAACACCATATATTTT
CASSQNWDSLSGNTIYF
>TRBV3-1/TRBV3-2|.|.|TRBJ1-3
TGTGCCAGCAGCCCTACTGTCTCTGGAAACACCATATATTTT
CASSPTVSGNTIYF
>TRBV27|TRBD2|.|TRBJ2-1
TGTGCCAGCAGTCCCTTGGCGGGAGGGGGTGAGCAGTTCTTC
CASSPLAGGGEQFF
>TRBV5-1|TRBD1|.|TRBJ2-1
TGCGCCAGCAGCTTATTAGGACAGGGGGGAAACAATGAGCAGTTCTTC
CASSLLGQGGNNEQFF
>TRBV7-9|.|.|TRBJ1-6
TGTGCCAGCAGCTTAAGGGGGGCACCCCTCCACTTT
CASSLRGAPLHF
>TRBV11-2|.|.|TRBJ1-1
TGTGCCAGCAGCTTCGAACCGGGACTTCTGGGCACTGAAGCTTTCTTT
CASSFEPGLLGTEAFF
>TRBV6-1|.|once|TRBJ2-2
TGTGCCAGCAGTGAATTCGGGGAAACCGGGGAGCTGTTTTTT
CASSEFGETGELFF
>TRBV3-1/TRBV3-2|.|.|TRBJ1-4
TGTGCCAGCAGCCTGCGACAGGTCTCGAATGAAAAACTGTTTTTT
CASSLRQVSNEKLFF
>TRBV30|.|.|TRBJ1-5
TGTGCCTGGGGGGTGAGGGGGCAGCCCCAGCATTTT
CAWGVRGQPQHF
>TRBV2|.|.|TRBJ2-7
TGTGCCAGCAATAACCTTACCCCCAACGAGCAGTACTTC
CASNNLTPNEQYF
>TRBV18|.|.|TRBJ1-4
TGTGCCAGCTCACCACGCCGGGGGAGGAATGAAAAACTGTTTTTT
CASSPRRGRNEKLFF
>TRBV10-3|.|.|TRBJ2-1
TGTGCCATCAGATCGGGACAAGCCTATAATGAGCAGTTCTTC
CAIRSGQAYNEQFF
>TRBV4-1|.|few|TRBJ1-1
TGCGCCAGCAGCCATGCGGGGGGGGACACTGAAGCTTTCTTT
CASSHAGGDTEAFF
>TRBV18|TRBD1|.|TRBJ1-6
TGTGCCAGCTCGGGGGGACAGGGCCTCTCACCCCTCCACTTT
CASSGGQGLSPLHF
>TRBV7-2|.|.|TRBJ2-5
TGTGCCAGCAGCCCGCGGGACTTTACGGGGACCCAGTACTTC
CASSPRDFTGTQYF
>TRBV20-1|TRBD2|.|TRBJ2-7
TGCAGTGCTAGTACCGGGACTAGCTCCTACGAGCAGTACTTC
CSASTGTSSYEQYF
>TRBV4-1|TRBD2|.|TRBJ2-7
TGCGCCAGCAGCCTCCTTAGCGGGGGGGCCTACGAGCAGTACTTC
CASSLLSGGAYEQYF
>TRBV3-1/TRBV3-2|TRBD2|.|TRBJ2-1
TGTGCCAGCAGGGAGGGAGCGGGAGGGAAGGGCAATGAGCAGTTCTTC
CASREGAGGKGNEQFF
>TRBV10-1|.|.|TRBJ1-5
TGCGCCAGCAGTGACTTCACACCAGGGGATAAAGGTCAGCCCCAGCATTTT
CASSDFTPGDKGQPQHF
>TRBV5-1|TRBD2|once|TRBJ2-1
TGCGCCAGCAGCTTATCGGCGGGAGGGAGGGTTGAGCAGTTCTTC
CASSLSAGGRVEQFF
>TRBV19|TRBD2|.|TRBJ2-7
TGTGCCAGTAGCCCTGTATGGACTAGCGGGACTCGGGAGCAGTACTTC
CASSPVWTSGTREQYF
>TRBV13|.|.|TRBJ2-3
TGTGCCAGCAGCTTGCAGGGCGTGACGCAGTATTTT
CASSLQGVTQYF
>TRBV19|.|.|TRBJ1-1
TGTGCCAGTGGACCCTCAAGTTTCCCTGAAGCTTTCTTT
CASGPSSFPEAFF
>TRBV9|.|.|TRBJ1-2
TGTGCCAGCAGCGCTCAGGGTCGGGGCGGAGGCTACACCTTC
CASSAQGRGGGYTF
>TRBV21-1|.|once|TRBJ1-4
TGTGCCAGCAGCAAAGTTAAGACAACTAATGAAAAACTGTTTTTT
CASSKVKTTNEKLFF
>TRBV10-2|.|.|TRBJ1-4
TGCGCCAGCAGTGAGGGGTTGGATTACGAAAAACTGTTTTTT
CASSEGLDYEKLFF
>TRBV4-2|TRBD2|.|TRBJ2-1
TGTGCCAGCAGCGCAAGGGAGCGGGAGGTCTTGGGTGAGCAGTTCTTC
CASSAREREVLGEQFF
>TRBV30|TRBD2|.|TRBJ2-7
TGTGCCTGGAACCCGGGACTAGCGGGAGTCGAGCAGTACTTC
CAWNPGLAGVEQYF
>TRBV7-2|.|.|TRBJ1-6
TGTGCCAGCAGCTTAGAGCGAGACAGGCGCTCACCCCTCCACTTT
CASSLERDRRSPLHF
>TRBV5-1|TRBD1|.|TRBJ1-2
TGCGCCAGCAGCTTGTCGACAGGGGAGGGTGGCTACACCTTC
CASSLSTGEGGYTF
>TRBV5-4|.|.|TRBJ1-1
TGTGCCAGCAGCTTGTCGCAGACGAACACTGAAGCTTTCTTT
CASSLSQTNTEAFF
>TRBV19|.|.|TRBJ2-2
TGTGCCAGCGGGACCAGCGCGGGCACCGGGGAGCTGTTTTTT
CASGTSAGTGELFF
>TRBV7-2|TRBD2|.|TRBJ2-7
TGTGCCAGCAGCTTAGAAGGACTAGCGGGAGACTACGAGCAGTACTTC
CASSLEGLAGDYEQYF
>TRBV6-5|TRBD1|.|TRBJ1-1
TGTGCCAGCAGTTTCTCGGGACAGGGGAACCTTGAAGCTTTCTTT
CASSFSGQGNLEAFF
>TRBV5-1|TRBD1|.|TRBJ1-2
TGCGCCAGCAGCTCTTCCGGGACAGGGGTCTATGGCTACACCTTC
CASSSSGTGVYGYTF
>TRBV6-1|.|.|TRBJ1-1
TGTGCCAGCAGTGAAGGGCCCGGAAGCACTGAAGCTTTCTTT
CASSEGPGSTEAFF
>TRBV24-1|.|.|TRBJ1-2
TGTGCCATCCAGTTTCCGAGGACGGATGGCTACACCTTC
CAIQFPRTDGYTF
>TRBV3-1/TRBV3-2|.|.|TRBJ2-3
TGTGCCAGCAGCCAAGTGGGGAATACGCAGTATTTT
CASSQVGNTQYF
>TRBV4-2|.|.|TRBJ2-3
TGTGCCAGCAGCCCCCGCCGGGGGGATACGCAGTATTTT
CASSPRRGDTQYF
>TRBV12-3/TRBV12-4|.|.|TRBJ1-5
TGTGCCAGCAGTCTGGGGAGCAATCAGCCCCAGCATTTT
CASSLGSNQPQHF